The 21 T cell receptor beta chains given below trace back to one sample, sequenced in a study of CD8+CD57+ T cells in acquired aplastic anemia. TCR beta VDJ and CDR3 were profiled, and genomic DNA was the template. In TCRdb, the reads were re-called with MiXCR into one record per CDR3 protein. Here the sample spans 60,000 or so distinct CDR3 sequences, roughly 54% being singletons. The sample consisted of sorted CD4+, CD8+, or CD8+CD57+ T cells (not recorded which) from PBMCs. The origin of the receptors is a human donor in good health, serving as a control.

There are a few counts of this clonotype. V and J are TRBV29-1 and TRBJ2-3; 8 bases map to TRBD2. The CDR3 runs to 15 residues. With V trimmed by 8 bases and J by 4 bases, 14 bases remained unmatched. In germline, CDR1 is SQVTM, CDR2 ANQGSEA. CDR3 amino acids: CSFATSGSNADTQYF. In DNA form, the CDR3 reads TGCAGCTTTGCCACCAGCGGGAGTAACGCAGATACGCAGTATTTT.

The chain has TRBV9 and TRBJ2-3; TRBD1 matches at 7 bases. The CDR3 is 14 residues long. Germline CDR1 reads SGDLS; CDR2 reads YYNGEE. V was clipped by 3 bases and J by 6 bases; unmatched bases: 7. CDR3 residues: CASSAQGLSDTQYF. The CDR3, as DNA: TGTGCCAGCAGCGCACAGGGGCTGAGCGATACGCAGTATTTT.

V gene TRBV5-4 combines with J gene TRBJ2-5; D gene ambiguous. The CDR3 runs 12 residues. V was pared by 0 bases and J by 5 bases, with 5 bases between. CDR1 is SGHNT, CDR2 YYREEE, per germline (reference sequence). The CDR3 loop is CASSLDLETQYF. The CDR3 nucleotides are TGTGCCAGCAGCTTGGACTTGGAGACCCAGTACTTC.

In this sample, this clonotype turned up many times. The rearrangement joins TRBV6-1 to TRBJ2-6; 11 bases match TRBD1. The CDR3 is made up of 18 amino acids. CDR1 and CDR2 (germline): MNHNS, SASEGT. Germline trimming cut 4 bases from V and 4 bases from J; bases unmatched to any gene: 9. Here the CDR3 DNA reads TGTGCCAGCAGTGCAGGGGACAGGGGGGTCGCCGGGGCCAACGTCCTGACTTTC. This codes for CASSAGDRGVAGANVLTF.

The chain uses TRBV14 and TRBJ2-3, with D possibly being TRBD1 (6 bases). The CDR3 runs 16 residues. From germline, CDR1 is SGHDN and CDR2 FVKESK. The V gene lost 2 bases and the J gene lost 3 bases, with 15 bases spanning the gap. The CDR3 bases are TGTGCCAGCAGCCAACCTAGAGGGGGAGTTACAGATACGCAGTATTTT. It is translated as CASSQPRGGVTDTQYF.

This clonotype was observed a handful of times. It may be a read error: a sequence one base away is much more abundant. It is likely a read error, because the conserved phenylalanine at the end of the CDR3 is missing. The chain carries TRBV28 and TRBJ1-6; possible D gene TRBD1, 6 bases. This CDR3 contains 13 residues. Trimming removed 6 bases at V and 10 bases at J, with 13 bases between. Germline-derived CDR1 and CDR2 are MDHEN and SYDVKM. The CDR3 loop is CASRRGGQSPLHL. In DNA, the CDR3 is TGTGCCAGCAGAAGGGGGGGCCAATCACCCCTCCACCTT.

The chain carries TRBV7-2 and TRBJ2-5; TRBD2 matches at 7 bases. V gave up 0 bases and J gave up 5 bases; unmatched junction bases: 0. CDR3 size: 13 residues. CDR1 is SGHTA and CDR2 is FQGNSA in the germline V gene. CDR3 in DNA: TGTGCCAGCAGCTTAGCTAGCGGGGAGACCCAGTACTTC. Residues: CASSLASGETQYF.

This chain links TRBV25-1 with TRBJ1-2, with D tentatively TRBD1 (5 bases). Germline assignment: CDR1 MGHDK and CDR2 SYGVNS. Trimming left V 3 bases short and J 4 bases short, with 15 bases between. The CDR3 is 15 residues long. The CDR3 DNA reads TGTGCCAGCAGTGAGGCCCGGGACGGATTCTATGGCTACACCTTC. It is translated as CASSEARDGFYGYTF.

By frequency in the sample, this clonotype is medium-sized. The chain joins TRBV29-1 to TRBJ2-7, with TRBD2 matching 10 bases. The CDR3 contains 14 residues. Germline V gene sequence: CDR1 SQVTM, CDR2 ANQGSEA. The J segment lost 5 bases and the V segment lost 4 bases, leaving 8 bases of the junction unmatched. The CDR3 bases are TGCAGCGTTGGTGGAACTAGCGGGATCCACGAGCAGTACTTC. It yields the protein CSVGGTSGIHEQYF.

A few counts support this clonotype. The CDR3 coding sequence is TGTGCCAGTAAGGGACAGGGCAATCAGCCCCAGCATTTT. Translated: CASKGQGNQPQHF. The chain carries TRBV19 and TRBJ1-5, with TRBD1 matching 8 bases. CDR3 length: 13 amino acids. Germline V CDR1 and CDR2: LNHDA, SQIVND (reference sequence). The junction had 1 base not matched to a gene; V was cut back by 7 bases and J by 2 bases. The variable domain in full, with the rest retrieved from reference TRBV19 and TRBJ1-5, is DGGITQSPKYLFRKEGQNVTLSCEQNLNHDAMYWYRQDPGQGLRLIYYSQIVNDFQKGDIAEGYSVSREKKESFPLTVTSAQKNPTAFYLCASKGQGNQPQHFGDGTRLSIL.

This clonotype was seen only a few times. The rearrangement links TRBV4-2 to TRBJ2-7; 7 bases fit TRBD2. Germline lookup yields CDR1 LGHNA and CDR2 YNFKEQ. The CDR3 has 15 amino acids. Trimming cost V 4 bases and J 2 bases; bases outside gene matches: 8. CDR3 in amino acids: CASSPTASGAYEQYF. The CDR3 DNA follows: TGTGCCAGCAGCCCGACTGCTAGCGGAGCCTACGAGCAGTACTTC.

J is TRBJ1-6 and V is TRBV25-1; D ambiguous. This CDR3 contains 15 residues. CDR1 MGHDK and CDR2 SYGVNS come from the germline V gene. Trimming took off 4 bases at V and 6 bases at J, with 13 bases between the two ends. The CDR3: CASSGKAKPNSPLHF. In DNA, the CDR3 is TGTGCCAGCAGTGGCAAGGCCAAACCTAATTCACCCCTCCACTTT.

This clonotype occurred many times. The rearrangement links TRBV7-8 to TRBJ2-1, with unresolved D. The length of the CDR3 is 16 residues. Germline V gene sequence: CDR1 SGHVS, CDR2 FQNEAQ. The V gene lost 1 base and the J gene lost 0 bases, with 10 bases spanning the gap. CDR3 nucleotide sequence: TGTGCCAGCAGCTTAGTCTACGGCAGCTCCTACAATGAGCAGTTCTTC. Translating gives CASSLVYGSSYNEQFF.

This clonotype was detected ten times or more. The V call is TRBV11-2, the J call TRBJ1-1, with TRBD1 identical over 9 bases. J was trimmed by 5 bases and V by 2 bases; bases with no gene match: 9. The V gene's germline CDR1 is SGHAT and CDR2 FQNNGV. The CDR3 has 16 amino acids. In DNA form, the CDR3 reads TGTGCCAGCAGCTTATTCGGGGGACAGGGTCGGACTGAAGCTTTCTTT. Its translation: CASSLFGGQGRTEAFF. The variable domain in full, with the rest retrieved from reference TRBV11-2 and TRBJ1-1, is EAGVAQSPRYKIIEKRQSVAFWCNPISGHATLYWYQQILGQGPKLLIQFQNNGVVDDSQLPKDRFSAERLKGVDSTLKIQPAKLEDSAVYLCASSLFGGQGRTEAFFGQGTRLTVV.

A few counts support this clonotype. This sequence joins TRBV7-8 and TRBJ1-1, with D possibly TRBD1 on 5 matching bases. CDR1 is SGHVS and CDR2 is FQNEAQ in the germline V gene. The CDR3 contains 14 residues. V gave up 4 bases and J gave up 3 bases, with 12 bases separating them. CDR3 sequence reads: CASSYSGLDTEAFF. CDR3 nucleotides: TGTGCCAGCAGCTATTCGGGGCTAGACACTGAAGCTTTCTTT. The full variable domain, completed using reference TRBV7-8 and TRBJ1-1, is GAGVSQSPRYKVAKRGQDVALRCDPISGHVSLFWYQQALGQGPEFLTYFQNEAQLDKSGLPSDRFFAERPEGSVSTLKIQRTQQEDSAVYLCASSYSGLDTEAFFGQGTRLTVV.

V usage is TRBV18 and J usage is TRBJ2-2; a possible D gene is TRBD2 (5 bases). The CDR3 has 15 amino acids. V was clipped by 3 bases and J by 3 bases, with 11 bases between them. Germline V lookup: CDR1 KGHSH, CDR2 LQKENI. The CDR3: CASSPSAQDTGELFF. The CDR3 DNA follows: TGTGCCAGCTCACCTAGCGCCCAGGACACCGGGGAGCTGTTTTTT.

A few counts support this clonotype. The gene calls are TRBV9 and TRBJ2-7; no clear D. This CDR3 is 15 amino acids long. CDR1 is SGDLS, CDR2 YYNGEE, per germline. Trimming removed 0 bases at V and 2 bases at J, with 12 bases between. CDR3 sequence: CASSVDPRHAYEQYF. CDR3 in DNA: TGTGCCAGCAGCGTAGATCCGCGCCACGCCTACGAGCAGTACTTC.

This chain links TRBV15 with TRBJ2-1, with D unclear. The germline V gene encodes CDR1 LNHNV and CDR2 YYDKDF (reference sequence). The CDR3 is 15 residues long. Trimming took 0 bases from V and 0 from J, leaving 6 bases between them. CDR3 protein: CATSRDPYSYNEQFF. The CDR3, as DNA: TGTGCCACCAGCAGAGACCCGTACTCCTACAATGAGCAGTTCTTC.

The chain links TRBV18 to TRBJ2-2, with a weak D call TRBD2 (5 bases). The CDR3 length is 15 residues. With 6 bases removed from V and 0 bases from J, the gap between germline ends came to 11 bases. Germline loops: CDR1 KGHSH, CDR2 LQKENI. CDR3 nucleotides: TGTGCCAGCTCGTTAGCGCTCGCGAACACCGGGGAGCTGTTTTTT. It yields the protein CASSLALANTGELFF.

By sample share, this clonotype is medium-sized (0.01 to 0.1%). The chain employs TRBV29-1 and TRBJ1-1, with 7 bases matching TRBD1. The CDR3 runs to 12 residues. Germline values: CDR1 SQVTM, CDR2 ANQGSEA. V shed 4 bases and J 5 bases; nucleotides not matched to a gene: 4. CDR3 protein: CSVGNRGTEAFF. In DNA, the CDR3 is TGCAGCGTTGGTAACAGGGGAACTGAAGCTTTCTTT. Together with reference TRBV29-1 and TRBJ1-1, the CDR3 gives the full variable domain: SAVISQKPSRDICQRGTSLTIQCQVDSQVTMMFWYRQQPGQSLTLIATANQGSEATYESGFVIDKFPISRPNLTFSTLTVSNMSPEDSSIYLCSVGNRGTEAFFGQGTRLTVV.

This clonotype was found many times. The rearrangement links TRBV4-1 to TRBJ1-2; D remains ambiguous. Looked up from germline, CDR1 is MGHRA and CDR2 is YSYEKL. The V and J ends lost 3 bases and 1 base respectively, with 15 bases between them. This CDR3 contains 16 residues. CDR3 amino acids: CASSQEEGPFNYGYTF. The CDR3 DNA is TGCGCCAGCAGCCAGGAGGAGGGCCCGTTTAACTATGGCTACACCTTC.